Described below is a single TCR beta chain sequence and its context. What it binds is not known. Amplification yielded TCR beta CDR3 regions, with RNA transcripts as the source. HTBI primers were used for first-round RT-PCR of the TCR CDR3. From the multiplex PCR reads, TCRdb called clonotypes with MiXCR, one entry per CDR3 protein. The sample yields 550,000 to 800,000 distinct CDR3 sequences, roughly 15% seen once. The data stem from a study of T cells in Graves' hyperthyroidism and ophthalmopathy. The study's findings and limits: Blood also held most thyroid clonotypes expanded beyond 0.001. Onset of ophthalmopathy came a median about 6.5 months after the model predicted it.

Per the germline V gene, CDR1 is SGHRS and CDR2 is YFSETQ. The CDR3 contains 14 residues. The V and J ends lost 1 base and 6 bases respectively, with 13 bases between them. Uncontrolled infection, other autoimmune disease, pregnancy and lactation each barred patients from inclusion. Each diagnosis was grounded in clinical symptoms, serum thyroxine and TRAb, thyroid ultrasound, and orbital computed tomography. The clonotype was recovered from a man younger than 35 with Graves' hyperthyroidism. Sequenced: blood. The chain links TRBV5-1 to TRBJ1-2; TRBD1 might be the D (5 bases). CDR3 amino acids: CASSLSGQGDGYTF. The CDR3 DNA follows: TGCGCCAGCAGCTTGTCTGGCCAGGGTGATGGCTACACCTTC.